This paragraph covers one T cell receptor beta chain sequence. This clonotype was recorded at least ten times. The specificity of this receptor is unknown. Base-call qualities are not available, and no considerably larger clone is one nucleotide away. CDR1 and CDR2 were assigned from the germline V gene as SGHRS and YFSETQ. The CDR3 starts with the cysteine, ends with the phenylalanine, and has 15 residues. Only CDR3 DNA remains: 45 bases, in frame from the first base. Relative to germline, V is 0 bases shorter and J is 1 base shorter, with 10 bases between their ends. The data originate from a study of CD8 T cells in ankylosing spondylitis (dated by TCRdb to the late 2010s). Describing the broader study: To find TCR variants linked to disease, the study profiled T cell receptor beta repertoires in ankylosing spondylitis patients and healthy donors. In total, the full study cohort was made up of roughly 100 healthy donors and some 26 ankylosing spondylitis patients. Peripheral blood samples were taken, and synovial fluid was additionally collected from ankylosing spondylitis patients. Paper-wide results and their limitations: The disease-linked clones had a CD8+ phenotype and were found at relatively low frequencies in peripheral blood. According to the report, matched synovial fluid samples from ankylosing spondylitis patients were significantly enriched for the disease-linked clones. Blood from ankylosing spondylitis patients appeared to be characterized by a TCR beta motif made up of under ten highly homologous amino acid variants. Some motif variants were previously reported in synovial fluid and blood of reactive arthritis patients, suggesting common disease-initiation mechanisms.

The data were produced on an Illumina HiSeq 2500. Quantitative 5'-RACE with molecular barcodes was the method used to prepare the TCR beta libraries. On the authors' methods: A new computational method based on a probabilistic model of VDJ rearrangement was used to identify disease-linked TCR variants. The public reads were reanalyzed by TCRdb: fastp trimming at Q25, MiXCR alignment, in-frame beta chains only. Each entry is one CDR3 protein sequence, shown with its most common DNA and genes. The V and J calls were determined by TCRdb, not by the authors. For this sample there are some 250,000 distinct CDR3 sequences; roughly 8.6% appear just once. The ten most abundant clones make up nearly 7% of the sample.

The sample was blood, either unsorted or a sorted T cell fraction (not recorded which). This clonotype was sampled from a male donor with ankylosing spondylitis or in good health (not recorded which). The V gene is TRBV5-1 and the J gene is TRBJ1-1; the D gene is not confidently resolved. The nucleotide sequence is TGCGCCAGCAGCTTGGACAAGGGATCGAACACTGAAGCTTTCTTT. Its amino acids are CASSLDKGSNTEAFF.